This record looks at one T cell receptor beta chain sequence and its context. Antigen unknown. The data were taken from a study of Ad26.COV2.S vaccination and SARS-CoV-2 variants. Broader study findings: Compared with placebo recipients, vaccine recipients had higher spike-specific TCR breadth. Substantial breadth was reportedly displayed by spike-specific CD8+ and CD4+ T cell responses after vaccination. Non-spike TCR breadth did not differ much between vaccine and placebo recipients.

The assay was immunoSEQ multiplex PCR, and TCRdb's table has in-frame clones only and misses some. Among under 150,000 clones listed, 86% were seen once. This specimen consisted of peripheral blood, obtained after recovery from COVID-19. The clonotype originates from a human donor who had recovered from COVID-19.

The CDR3 region is CASSELGGSMNEQFF. CDR3 in DNA: TGTGCCAGCAGTGAATTGGGAGGCAGTATGAATGAGCAGTTCTTC. V usage is TRBV6-1 and J usage is TRBJ2-1; the D gene is possibly TRBD2 (6 bases). CDR1 MNHNS and CDR2 SASEGT come from the germline V gene. Deletions cut 2 bases from V and 7 bases from J, with 15 bases between. The CDR3 contains 15 residues.